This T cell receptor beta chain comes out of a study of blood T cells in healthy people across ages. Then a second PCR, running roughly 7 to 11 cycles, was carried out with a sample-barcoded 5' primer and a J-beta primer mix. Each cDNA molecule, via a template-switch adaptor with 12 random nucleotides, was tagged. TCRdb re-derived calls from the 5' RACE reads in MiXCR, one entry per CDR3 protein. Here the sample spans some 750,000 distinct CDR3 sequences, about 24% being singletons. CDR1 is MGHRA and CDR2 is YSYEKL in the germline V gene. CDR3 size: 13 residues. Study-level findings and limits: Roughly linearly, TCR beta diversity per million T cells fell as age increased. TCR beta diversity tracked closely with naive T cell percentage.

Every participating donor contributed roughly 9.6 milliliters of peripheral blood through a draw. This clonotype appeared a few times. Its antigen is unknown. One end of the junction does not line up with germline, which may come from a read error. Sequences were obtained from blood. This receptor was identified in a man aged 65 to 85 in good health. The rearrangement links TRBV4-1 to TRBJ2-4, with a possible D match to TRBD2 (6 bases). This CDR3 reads CTSSPGGKSIQYF. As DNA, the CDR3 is TGCACCAGCAGCCCCGGGGGAAAGAGCATTCAGTACTTC.